The 10 T cell receptor beta chains listed next were all sequenced from one sample in a study of tumor-infiltrating lymphocytes in primary liver carcinoma (dated 2017 in TCRdb). The sequencing machine was an Illumina HiSeq 2500. TCRbeta-specific cDNA was reverse-transcribed from about 0.45 ug total RNA using a constant-region primer and ProtoScript II reverse transcriptase. The TCRbeta libraries were prepared through three rounds of nested multiplex PCR following a slightly modified ARM-PCR procedure. Each of the first two PCR rounds ran for about 10 cycles and used multiplex TRBV1-TRBV30 forward primers together with a Cbeta reverse primer. TCRdb handled the public reads itself, with Q25 trimming in fastp and clone calling in MiXCR, and kept productive beta chains. For every CDR3 protein sequence, its rows merge into one entry that carries the most common genes and DNA. In this sample the table shows 40,000 to 50,000 distinct CDR3 sequences, about 70% of which occur a single time. Of the sample, roughly a quarter falls within the top ten clones.

Without any cell sorting, total RNA and DNA were extracted together from roughly 20-30 mg of bulk tissue using the AllPrep DNA/RNA mini kit. The sequencing input was liver tumor tissue from sampling region 3. What this sample's cell subset or site label stands for: tumor region T3, left-lateral pole. These receptors all stem from a man in his forties with primary liver carcinoma and hepatitis B virus infection.

This clonotype came up once. Likely a read error: the CDR3 ends without its conserved phenylalanine or tryptophan. No DNA is shown, since the ends of the CDR3 on it are uncertain; the CDR3 is the one TCRdb lists. The chain joins TRBV5-5 to TRBJ1-1. Per the germline V gene, CDR1 is SGHKS and CDR2 is YYEKEE (reference sequence). The CDR3 adds up to 12 amino acids, both ends counted. The CDR3 protein is CASSGRDTEALS.

Comment on this clonotype: One end of the junction varies from germline; a read error may be responsible. V is TRBV14 and J is TRBJ1-4; tentatively, D is TRBD1 (6 bases). Germline V CDR1 and CDR2: SGHDN, FVKESK. This CDR3 spans 17 amino acids. The CDR3 protein is CASSRLLGNRDFDKLFF. The CDR3 coding sequence is TGTGCTAGCAGCCGCTTGTTAGGGAACAGGGACTTTGATAAACTGTTTTTT.

This rearrangement joins TRBV11-2 to TRBJ1-2; no firm D call. The CDR3 is 13 amino acids. The germline V gene encodes CDR1 SGHAT and CDR2 FQNNGV. V lost 1 base and J 14 bases, leaving 17 bases between the germline ends. The CDR3 DNA reads TGTGCCAGCAGCTTAGTGGGGAACTATGTCTATACCTTC. Translating gives CASSLVGNYVYTF.

Of note for this clonotype: The conserved phenylalanine or tryptophan normally closing the CDR3 is absent here, so this likely arose from a read error. V and J are TRBV11-1 and TRBJ2-1; TRBD2 aligns across 11 bases. Germline CDR1 and CDR2: SGHAT and FQDESV (reference sequence). The CDR3 has 17 amino acids. DNA for the CDR3: TGTGTCAGCAGCTTAACCCGTCCGGGACTAGCGGACAATGAGCAGTTCTCC. Protein sequence: CVSSLTRPGLADNEQFS.

Concerning this clonotype itself: The junction shows a germline mismatch at one end, possibly a read error. V gene TRBV29-1 combines with J gene TRBJ1-5; 8 nucleotides align to TRBD1. Germline V CDR1 and CDR2: SQVTM, ANQGSEA. There are 13 residues in the CDR3. The CDR3 loop is CNVVQGENQPQHF. The CDR3 DNA reads TGCAACGTTGTACAGGGGGAAAATCAGCCCCAGCATTTT.

The sample holds many counts of this clonotype. The chain uses TRBV4-1 and TRBJ2-5; the D gene is possibly TRBD1 (6 bases). CDR3 length equals 15 residues. Germline loops: CDR1 MGHRA, CDR2 YSYEKL. V dropped 4 bases and J dropped 2 bases, with 14 bases sitting between them. The CDR3 reads CASSPRGDGQETQYF. The CDR3 nucleotides are TGCGCCAGCAGCCCCAGGGGAGATGGGCAAGAGACCCAGTACTTC.

To note about this clonotype: The conserved final phenylalanine or tryptophan is absent from the CDR3, which likely points to a read error. The limits of the CDR3 on the DNA are not certain, so only TCRdb's listed CDR3 is given. The genes are TRBV6-2 or TRBV6-3 and TRBJ2-1; the tabulated D call, TRBD2, remains unverified against the DNA. The CDR3 region is 13 residues in length, termini included. CDR1 and CDR2 (germline): MNHEY, SVGEGT. The CDR3 protein is CASSYTSGTAGFL.

Remarks on this clonotype: Sequence at one end of the junction differs from germline and may be a read error. The V and J genes are TRBV12-3 or TRBV12-4 and TRBJ1-5, with a tentative D call TRBD1 (5 bases). The CDR3 extends over 14 amino acids. CDR3: CASSFGQGGGPQHF. The CDR3 DNA reads as TGTGCCAGTAGTTTTGGGCAGGGCGGGGGGCCCCAGCATTTT.

The chain combines TRBV29-1 with TRBJ1-2, with TRBD1 matching over 10 bases. The CDR3 runs 16 residues. After removal of 6 bases from V and 6 bases from J, the junction contained 16 bases not matched to a gene. From germline, CDR1 is SQVTM and CDR2 ANQGSEA. This chain's CDR3 is CSVATLSDRGSNGYTF. The CDR3 DNA follows: TGCAGCGTCGCAACCCTATCGGACAGGGGGTCAAATGGCTACACCTTC.

V is TRBV4-2 and J is TRBJ2-3; 11 bases agree with TRBD2. The CDR3 extends over 15 amino acids. Germline trimming cut 5 bases from V and 5 bases from J; bases unmatched to any gene: 6. CDR1 is LGHNA, CDR2 YNFKEQ, per germline. The CDR3, as DNA: TGTGCCAGCAGCGAGACTAGCGGGGCCGGAGATACGCAGTATTTT. Translation gives CASSETSGAGDTQYF.